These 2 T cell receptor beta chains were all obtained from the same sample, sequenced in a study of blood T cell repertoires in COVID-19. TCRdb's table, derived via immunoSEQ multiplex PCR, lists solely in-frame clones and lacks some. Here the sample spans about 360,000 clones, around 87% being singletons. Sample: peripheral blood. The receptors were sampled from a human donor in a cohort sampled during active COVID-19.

The CDR3 DNA follows: TGCAGTGCTAGTCCCAGGGCAAGGAACACTGAAGCTTTCTTT. Amino acids: CSASPRARNTEAFF. This sequence joins TRBV20-1 and TRBJ1-1; a weak D match, TRBD1 (5 bases). The CDR3 is 14 amino acids. Germline lookup yields CDR1 DFQATT and CDR2 SNEGSKA (reference sequence). Trimming cost V 3 bases and J 1 base, with 12 bases left between them.

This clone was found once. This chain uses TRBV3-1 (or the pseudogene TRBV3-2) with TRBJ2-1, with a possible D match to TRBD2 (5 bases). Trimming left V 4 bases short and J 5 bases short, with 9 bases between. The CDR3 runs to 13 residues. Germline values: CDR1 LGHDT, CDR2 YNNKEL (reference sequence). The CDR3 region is CASSPLAHNEQFF. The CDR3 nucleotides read TGTGCCAGCAGCCCCCTAGCCCACAATGAGCAGTTCTTC.